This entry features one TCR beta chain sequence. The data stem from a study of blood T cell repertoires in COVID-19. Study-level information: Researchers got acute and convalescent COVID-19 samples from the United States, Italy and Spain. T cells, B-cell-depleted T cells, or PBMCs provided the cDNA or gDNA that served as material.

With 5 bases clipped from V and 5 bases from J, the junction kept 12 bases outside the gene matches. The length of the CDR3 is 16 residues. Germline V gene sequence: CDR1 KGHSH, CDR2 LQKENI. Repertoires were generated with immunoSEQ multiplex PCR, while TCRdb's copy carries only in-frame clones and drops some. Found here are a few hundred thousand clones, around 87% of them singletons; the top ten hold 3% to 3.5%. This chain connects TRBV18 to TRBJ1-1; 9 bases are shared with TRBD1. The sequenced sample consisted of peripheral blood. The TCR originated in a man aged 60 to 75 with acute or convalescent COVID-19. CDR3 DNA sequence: TGTGCCAGCTCATCGTACAGGGGGCCCCGGGGAACTGAAGCTTTCTTT. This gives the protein CASSSYRGPRGTEAFF.